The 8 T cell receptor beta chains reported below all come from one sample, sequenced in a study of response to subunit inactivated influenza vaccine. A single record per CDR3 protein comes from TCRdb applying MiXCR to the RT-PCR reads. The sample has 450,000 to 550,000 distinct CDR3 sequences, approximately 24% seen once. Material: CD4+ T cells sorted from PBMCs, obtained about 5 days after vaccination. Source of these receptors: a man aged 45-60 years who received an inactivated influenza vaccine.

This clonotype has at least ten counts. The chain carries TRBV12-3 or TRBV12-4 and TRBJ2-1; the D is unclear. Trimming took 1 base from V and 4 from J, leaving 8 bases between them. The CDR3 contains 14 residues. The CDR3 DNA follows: TGTGCCAGCAGTTTAGGTGCAGGATACAATGAGCAGTTCTTC. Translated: CASSLGAGYNEQFF.

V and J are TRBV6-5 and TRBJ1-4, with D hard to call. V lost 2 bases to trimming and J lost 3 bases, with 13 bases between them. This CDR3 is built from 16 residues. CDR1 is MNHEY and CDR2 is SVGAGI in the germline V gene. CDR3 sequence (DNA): TGTGCCAGCAGTTACGAGTGGGCAGAGGCTAATGAAAAACTGTTTTTT. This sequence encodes CASSYEWAEANEKLFF.

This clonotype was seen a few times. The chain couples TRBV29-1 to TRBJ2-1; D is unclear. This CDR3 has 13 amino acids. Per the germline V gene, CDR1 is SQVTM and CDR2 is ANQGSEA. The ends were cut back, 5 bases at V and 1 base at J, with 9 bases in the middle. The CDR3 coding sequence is TGCAGCGTTTCCGATGGGTCCTACAATGAGCAGTTCTTC. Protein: CSVSDGSYNEQFF.

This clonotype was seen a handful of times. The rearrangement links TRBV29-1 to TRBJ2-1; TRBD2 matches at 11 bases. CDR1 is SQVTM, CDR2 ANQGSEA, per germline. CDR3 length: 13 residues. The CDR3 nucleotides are TGCATAACTAGCGGGGGCCTTTACAATGAGCAGTTCTTC. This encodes CITSGGLYNEQFF.

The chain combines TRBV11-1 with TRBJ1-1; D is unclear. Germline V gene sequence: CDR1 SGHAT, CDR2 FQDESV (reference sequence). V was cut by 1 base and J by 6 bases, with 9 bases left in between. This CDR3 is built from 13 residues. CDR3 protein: CASSLDSWAEAFF. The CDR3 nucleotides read TGTGCCAGCAGCTTAGACAGCTGGGCTGAAGCTTTCTTT.

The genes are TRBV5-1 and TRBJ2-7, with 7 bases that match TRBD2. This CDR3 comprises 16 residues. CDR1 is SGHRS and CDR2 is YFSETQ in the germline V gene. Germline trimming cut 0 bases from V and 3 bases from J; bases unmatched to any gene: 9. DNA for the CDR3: TGCGCCAGCAGCTTGGAGGCGGGAGTGATAGGCTACGAGCAGTACTTC. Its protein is CASSLEAGVIGYEQYF.

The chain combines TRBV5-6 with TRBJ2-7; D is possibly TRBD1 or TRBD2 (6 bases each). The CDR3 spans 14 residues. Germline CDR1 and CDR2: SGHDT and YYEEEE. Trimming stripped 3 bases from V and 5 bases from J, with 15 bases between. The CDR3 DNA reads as TGTGCCAGCAGCTCTCCGTTCGGGGGCCACGAGCAGTACTTC. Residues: CASSSPFGGHEQYF.

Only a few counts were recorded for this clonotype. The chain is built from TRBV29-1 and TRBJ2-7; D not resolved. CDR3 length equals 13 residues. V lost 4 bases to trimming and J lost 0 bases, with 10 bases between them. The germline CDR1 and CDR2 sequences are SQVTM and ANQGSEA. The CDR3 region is CSVGGSTSYEQYF. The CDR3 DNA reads TGCAGCGTTGGAGGATCAACCTCCTACGAGCAGTACTTC.